A selection of T cell receptor beta chains follows, all from one sample in a study of T cell clusters in autoimmune cytopenias. Following a re-call of the multiplex PCR reads, TCRdb has one entry per CDR3 protein and lacks DNA. The sample table includes approximately 5,600 distinct CDR3 sequences. The same specimen was also included in a second study, on T cell repertoires in aging, cancer and after chemotherapy.

What was sequenced was peripheral blood. These receptors were collected from a human donor in good health. The CDR3 runs from the conserved cysteine through the conserved F or W. The order of the fields is V gene, CDR3 length, J gene, clone size, CDR3 protein. The size of a clone is reported for some rows only, either as once, few or many, or as a class for expanded clones.

v_call: TRBV7-9
cdr3_length: 17
j_call: TRBJ1-1
clone_size: -
cdr3_aa: CASSLAGTGAMNTEAFF

v_call: TRBV27
cdr3_length: 15
j_call: TRBJ2-1
clone_size: medium-sized
cdr3_aa: CASSPGGGGAIEQFF

v_call: TRBV30
cdr3_length: 14
j_call: TRBJ2-7
clone_size: -
cdr3_aa: CAWSAFHGPREQYF

v_call: TRBV29-1
cdr3_length: 13
j_call: TRBJ2-2
clone_size: medium-sized
cdr3_aa: CSVDSANTGELFF

v_call: TRBV10-3
cdr3_length: 13
j_call: TRBJ2-1
clone_size: -
cdr3_aa: CALRQSNNEEQFF

v_call: TRBV19
cdr3_length: 13
j_call: TRBJ2-7
clone_size: large
cdr3_aa: CASQDTTSYEQCF

v_call: TRBV6-1
cdr3_length: 15
j_call: TRBJ2-3
clone_size: -
cdr3_aa: CASSRVAGEADTQYF

v_call: TRBV6-6
cdr3_length: 15
j_call: TRBJ1-5
clone_size: -
cdr3_aa: CASSYRRDGNQPQHF

v_call: TRBV7-9
cdr3_length: 15
j_call: TRBJ2-1
clone_size: -
cdr3_aa: CASSLEQGTYNEQFF

v_call: TRBV13
cdr3_length: 13
j_call: TRBJ2-1
clone_size: medium-sized
cdr3_aa: CASSLGGASEQFF

v_call: TRBV6-1
cdr3_length: 16
j_call: TRBJ2-1
clone_size: medium-sized
cdr3_aa: CASSQPTSGEGNEQFF

v_call: TRBV2
cdr3_length: 15
j_call: TRBJ2-7
clone_size: -
cdr3_aa: CASSEGIGGGYEQYF

v_call: TRBV18
cdr3_length: 15
j_call: TRBJ2-5
clone_size: -
cdr3_aa: CASSPTTEPRETQYF

v_call: TRBV19
cdr3_length: 16
j_call: TRBJ2-2
clone_size: medium-sized
cdr3_aa: CASSMVRGQGTGELFF

v_call: TRBV27
cdr3_length: 13
j_call: TRBJ2-1
clone_size: medium-sized
cdr3_aa: CASSFRDPREQFF

v_call: TRBV11-2
cdr3_length: 16
j_call: TRBJ2-6
clone_size: -
cdr3_aa: CASSLDAPSGANVLTF

v_call: TRBV29-1
cdr3_length: 11
j_call: TRBJ1-1
clone_size: medium-sized
cdr3_aa: CSVVTQGLAFF

v_call: TRBV5-5
cdr3_length: 16
j_call: TRBJ2-7
clone_size: medium-sized
cdr3_aa: CASSLGLAGGFDEQYF

v_call: TRBV6-4
cdr3_length: 17
j_call: TRBJ1-6
clone_size: -
cdr3_aa: CASSAQGFIPHNSPLHF

v_call: TRBV5-4
cdr3_length: 16
j_call: TRBJ2-3
clone_size: -
cdr3_aa: CASSLVGAEITDTQYF

v_call: TRBV19
cdr3_length: 14
j_call: TRBJ1-2
clone_size: medium-sized
cdr3_aa: CASRIDSPNYGYTF

v_call: TRBV19
cdr3_length: 15
j_call: TRBJ1-1
clone_size: -
cdr3_aa: CASSRGRDVNTEAFF

v_call: TRBV29-1
cdr3_length: 13
j_call: TRBJ2-7
clone_size: -
cdr3_aa: CSAWDRGIYEQYF

v_call: TRBV5-6
cdr3_length: 14
j_call: TRBJ2-7
clone_size: -
cdr3_aa: CASSLNLGRSEQYF

v_call: TRBV12-3/TRBV12-4
cdr3_length: 14
j_call: TRBJ2-5
clone_size: -
cdr3_aa: CASTPRWGRETQYF

v_call: TRBV19
cdr3_length: 14
j_call: TRBJ2-7
clone_size: -
cdr3_aa: CATEQGGGTYEQYF

v_call: TRBV20-1
cdr3_length: 11
j_call: TRBJ2-7
clone_size: -
cdr3_aa: CSRPSSYEQYF

v_call: TRBV27
cdr3_length: 16
j_call: TRBJ1-5
clone_size: -
cdr3_aa: CASSLGGTGGNQPQHF

v_call: TRBV4-2
cdr3_length: 16
j_call: TRBJ2-3
clone_size: -
cdr3_aa: CASSQDGAGATDTQYF